The 26 T cell receptor beta chains presented below share a single source sample, sequenced in a study of OX40 agonist ivuxolimab in advanced cancers. The repertoire was sequenced with immunoSEQ multiplex PCR; TCRdb's copy has only in-frame clones and lacks some. The top ten clones hold 0.85% to 1.4% of a sample with about 60,000 clones, roughly 86% of them seen once. The sample here was CD4+ or CD8+ T cells sorted from blood, taken in a trial of the OX40 agonist ivuxolimab. These receptors originate from an adult with an advanced solid tumor such as melanoma, head and neck, liver or kidney cancer.

The chain recombines TRBV7-2 with TRBJ2-7, with TRBD1 matching over 7 bases. The CDR3 sequence is 17 residues long. Unmatched junction bases numbered 14, after V lost 5 bases and J lost 1 base. Germline CDR1 and CDR2: SGHTA and FQGNSA. The CDR3, as DNA: TGTGCCAGCAGCCAATTTCCTCCCGGGACAGCTTCCTACGAGCAGTACTTC. Its translation: CASSQFPPGTASYEQYF.

The chain is built from TRBV4-2 and TRBJ1-1, with TRBD1 matching over 7 bases. The CDR3 totals 16 residues. CDR1 and CDR2 (germline): LGHNA, YNFKEQ. V lost 5 bases, J lost 0 bases, and 9 bases stayed unmatched. In DNA, the CDR3 is TGTGCCAGCAGCGCCCCCGGGACAGCTATGAACACTGAAGCTTTCTTT. Its protein product is CASSAPGTAMNTEAFF.

This chain uses TRBV2 with TRBJ2-3; 10 bases align to TRBD2. The CDR3 covers 14 residues. With 7 bases clipped from V and 4 bases from J, the junction kept 5 bases outside the gene matches. The V gene's germline CDR1 is SNHLY and CDR2 FYNNEI. The CDR3 here is CASKGLATADTQYF. In DNA, the CDR3 is TGTGCCAGCAAGGGACTAGCGACCGCAGATACGCAGTATTTT.

This chain joins TRBV27 and TRBJ2-7; TRBD1 agrees at 7 bases. CDR1 is MNHEY, CDR2 SMNVEV, per germline (reference sequence). Trimming removed 6 bases from V and 5 bases from J; junction bases left unmatched: 4. This CDR3 spans 12 amino acids. The CDR3: CASRQQGDEQYF. In DNA form, the CDR3 reads TGTGCCAGCAGGCAGCAGGGGGACGAGCAGTACTTC.

The V gene is TRBV5-6, the J gene TRBJ1-3; 7 bases are a match to TRBD1. The CDR3 contains 16 residues. The V gene's germline CDR1 is SGHDT and CDR2 YYEEEE. The V and J ends lost 2 bases and 0 bases, in that order; junction bases with no gene match: 5. CDR3 residues: CASSFDRESSGNTIYF. CDR3 nucleotides: TGTGCCAGCAGCTTTGACAGGGAATCCTCTGGAAACACCATATATTTT.

The rearrangement joins TRBV10-2 to TRBJ2-7, with TRBD2 matching over 9 bases. This CDR3 spans 13 amino acids. Germline V lookup: CDR1 WSHSY, CDR2 SAAADI. The V and J ends lost 11 bases and 4 bases, in that order; junction bases with no gene match: 9. The CDR3 nucleotides are TGCGCCTGCCGTAGCGGGAGTAGTTACGAGCAGTACTTC. Residues: CACRSGSSYEQYF.

This chain connects TRBV4-1 to TRBJ2-5; 8 bases are shared with TRBD2. From germline, CDR1 is MGHRA and CDR2 YSYEKL. J gave up 3 bases and V 3 bases, and 12 bases lay outside the gene matches. The CDR3 covers 17 residues. CDR3 in DNA: TGCGCCAGCAGCCAGAGGCTTACGGGAGGGCTTGAAGAGACCCAGTACTTC. Protein: CASSQRLTGGLEETQYF.

The V gene is TRBV11-2, the J gene TRBJ2-7; D gene uncertain. V shed 5 bases and J shed 4 bases, with 9 bases lying between them. Germline loops: CDR1 SGHAT, CDR2 FQNNGV. This CDR3 contains 12 residues. The CDR3 bases are TGTGCCAGCAGCCAGCAGTGGTACGAGCAGTACTTC. Protein sequence: CASSQQWYEQYF.

The chain carries TRBV27 and TRBJ1-5; 7 nucleotides align to TRBD1. The V gene's germline CDR1 is MNHEY and CDR2 SMNVEV (reference sequence). V lost 2 bases, J lost 5 bases, and 3 bases stayed unmatched. The CDR3 contains 14 residues. The CDR3: CASSLSRGYQPQHF. The CDR3 DNA reads TGTGCCAGCAGTTTAAGCAGGGGGTATCAGCCCCAGCATTTT.

The chain uses TRBV19 and TRBJ1-5; 10 nucleotides line up with TRBD1. Trimming at V came to 6 bases and at J to 5 bases, leaving 7 bases not matched to a gene. The CDR3 is 15 amino acids. CDR1 is LNHDA, CDR2 SQIVND, per germline (reference sequence). The CDR3 loop is CASSPRTGGDQPQHF. CDR3 DNA: TGTGCCAGTAGCCCCAGGACAGGGGGTGATCAGCCCCAGCATTTT.

The V call is TRBV4-1, the J call TRBJ1-2; 10 positions agree with TRBD1. This CDR3 contains 17 residues. V lost 0 bases to trimming and J lost 6 bases; unmatched junction nucleotides: 10. Germline V gives CDR1 MGHRA, CDR2 YSYEKL. The CDR3 sequence is CASSQDAPGQGMNGYTF. DNA for the CDR3: TGCGCCAGCAGCCAAGATGCCCCGGGACAGGGGATGAATGGCTACACCTTC.

This chain joins TRBV10-3 and TRBJ1-2; 7 nucleotides align to TRBD1. Germline-derived CDR1 and CDR2 are ENHRY and SYGVKD. This CDR3 has 17 residues. Losses at the gene ends were 7 bases for V and 3 bases for J; bases not matched to a gene: 17. CDR3 sequence reads: CAIKRGGRGMVDYGYTF. The CDR3 DNA sequence: TGTGCCATCAAGCGAGGGGGCAGGGGCATGGTGGACTATGGCTACACCTTC.

CDR3 sequence reads: CASRPGGKETQYF. The CDR3 region has the DNA TGTGCCAGCAGACCGGGGGGGAAGGAGACCCAGTACTTC. The chain is built from TRBV7-8 and TRBJ2-5, with 8 bases aligning to TRBD2. Germline-derived CDR1 and CDR2 are SGHVS and FQNEAQ. J was trimmed by 5 bases and V by 6 bases; bases with no gene match: 5. The CDR3 covers 13 residues. Filled out from reference TRBV7-8 and TRBJ2-5, the complete variable domain reads GAGVSQSPRYKVAKRGQDVALRCDPISGHVSLFWYQQALGQGPEFLTYFQNEAQLDKSGLPSDRFFAERPEGSVSTLKIQRTQQEDSAVYLCASRPGGKETQYFGPGTRLLVL.

This chain links TRBV5-1 with TRBJ1-1; 7 bases map to TRBD1. Germline lookup yields CDR1 SGHRS and CDR2 YFSETQ. This CDR3 has 14 residues. J lost 0 bases, V lost 4 bases, and 3 bases had no gene match. CDR3 sequence (DNA): TGCGCCAGCAGCCTAGACAGGGTGAACACTGAAGCTTTCTTT. Translating gives CASSLDRVNTEAFF.

The chain uses TRBV9 and TRBJ1-3; TRBD1 is a possible D gene (6 bases). V was cut by 4 bases and J by 4 bases, with 24 bases left in between. The V gene's germline CDR1 is SGDLS and CDR2 YYNGEE. This CDR3 region has 18 residues. For the CDR3, the DNA is TGTGCCAGCAGCAGCATGGCCTTAGCGTGGGGGGCCGGAAACACCATATATTTT. Protein product: CASSSMALAWGAGNTIYF.

V gene TRBV9 combines with J gene TRBJ2-5; D possibly uses TRBD1 or TRBD2 (5 bases each). Trimming took 0 bases from V and 5 from J, leaving 14 bases between them. The CDR3 is made up of 15 amino acids. Germline V gene data show CDR1 as SGDLS and CDR2 as YYNGEE. The CDR3: CASSVAGTWRETQYF. In DNA form, the CDR3 reads TGTGCCAGCAGCGTAGCTGGGACCTGGAGGGAGACCCAGTACTTC.

J is TRBJ2-3 and V is TRBV27, with D unclear. From germline, CDR1 is MNHEY and CDR2 SMNVEV (reference sequence). CDR3 length equals 15 residues. Trimming pared 2 bases from V and 1 base from J, leaving 10 bases between. CDR3 nucleotides: TGTGCCAGCAGTTTAGGGCCAACTGGCACAGATACGCAGTATTTT. It is translated as CASSLGPTGTDTQYF.

The rearrangement joins TRBV21-1 to TRBJ2-7; no check of the table's D call, TRBD2, against the DNA was made. TRBV21-1 constitutes a pseudogene. The CDR3 loop spans 16 amino acids. As DNA, the CDR3 is TGTGCCAGCAGCTTAAGGACTAGCGGGAGGGCCTACGAGCAGTACTTC. The encoded protein is CASSLRTSGRAYEQYF.

This clone was recorded once. The chain links TRBV11-2 to TRBJ2-7, with 7 bases matching TRBD1. Germline V gives CDR1 SGHAT, CDR2 FQNNGV. With 2 bases clipped from V and 6 bases from J, the junction kept 7 bases outside the gene matches. This CDR3 has 14 residues. CDR3 bases: TGTGCCAGCAGCTTAATTAGGGGGCCGGGCGAGCAGTACTTC. Protein: CASSLIRGPGEQYF.

The chain links TRBV11-3 to TRBJ2-5, with unresolved D. The germline gives CDR1 SGHNT, CDR2 YENEEA. This CDR3 spans 13 amino acids. The germline V and J ends were trimmed by 0 bases and 4 bases, with 6 bases remaining between them. The CDR3 DNA reads TGTGCCAGCAGCTTAGAAGAATCAGAGACCCAGTACTTC. It yields the protein CASSLEESETQYF.

The chain combines TRBV11-3 with TRBJ2-3; D is uncertain. The V and J ends lost 2 bases and 2 bases respectively, with 5 bases between them. The germline V gene encodes CDR1 SGHNT and CDR2 YENEEA. CDR3 length: 13 residues. This CDR3 is CASSLSFTDTQYF. The CDR3 bases are TGTGCCAGCAGCTTAAGTTTCACAGATACGCAGTATTTT.

The V gene is TRBV7-6, the J gene TRBJ2-7, with TRBD2 identical over 11 bases. Germline trimming cut 5 bases from V and 4 bases from J; bases unmatched to any gene: 10. Germline assignment: CDR1 SGHVS and CDR2 FNYEAQ. The CDR3 totals 16 residues. The CDR3 loop reads CASSPLSGRAAYEQYF. Written as DNA, the CDR3 is TGTGCCAGCAGCCCACTTAGCGGGAGGGCCGCGTACGAGCAGTACTTC.

The chain recombines TRBV5-1 with TRBJ2-1; TRBD2 aligns across 13 bases. From germline, CDR1 is SGHRS and CDR2 YFSETQ. CDR3 size: 17 residues. The V and J ends lost 0 bases and 7 bases, in that order; junction bases with no gene match: 7. The CDR3: CASSLDGLAGVGNEQFF. For the CDR3, the DNA is TGCGCCAGCAGCTTGGATGGACTAGCGGGAGTTGGAAATGAGCAGTTCTTC.

The J gene is TRBJ2-1, the V gene TRBV27; TRBD2 agrees at 10 bases. The germline V gene encodes CDR1 MNHEY and CDR2 SMNVEV (reference sequence). The CDR3 runs to 17 residues. The V gene end was trimmed by 2 bases and the J gene end by 1 base; junction bases not matched to a gene: 5. The CDR3 DNA reads as TGTGCCAGCAGTTTACTAGCGGGAGTTGGGTCCTACAATGAGCAGTTCTTC. Translated, it gives CASSLLAGVGSYNEQFF.

This chain joins TRBV7-8 and TRBJ2-3, with 11 bases lining up with TRBD2. The trim removed 5 bases at V and 1 base at J, leaving 8 bases unmatched. The CDR3 has 17 residues. CDR1 and CDR2 (germline): SGHVS, FQNEAQ. The CDR3, as DNA: TGTGCCAGCAGCCGAGTCTTAGCGGGAGGGGGCACAGATACGCAGTATTTT. It encodes CASSRVLAGGGTDTQYF.

The rearrangement uses TRBV28 and TRBJ1-1; D perhaps matches TRBD1 (6 bases). The CDR3 runs 14 residues. Germline V gene sequence: CDR1 MDHEN, CDR2 SYDVKM. The V and J ends lost 6 bases and 4 bases respectively, with 15 bases between them. As DNA, the CDR3 is TGTGCCAGCAGGACAGGTCCCGTTTCCACTGAAGCTTTCTTT. Protein sequence: CASRTGPVSTEAFF. The full variable domain, in which reference TRBV28 and TRBJ1-1 provide the parts outside the CDR3, is DVKVTQSSRYLVKRTGEKVFLECVQDMDHENMFWYRQDPGLGLRLIYFSYDVKMKEKGDIPEGYSVSREKKERFSLILESASTNQTSMYLCASRTGPVSTEAFFGQGTRLTVV.